This T cell receptor (beta chain) came from a study of cytomegalovirus exposure and HLA in healthy donors. The wider study: Genotyping showed roughly 81% of roughly 400 donors falling in the Caucasian-associated ancestry cluster.

At sampling all donors were nominally healthy, likely with unrecorded immune exposures. Whole-study findings and limits: Sequencing artifact likely explains a cluster of highly shared sequence variants.

Primers included in the PCR were 60 Vbeta and 13 Jbeta primers. Sequencing used immunoSEQ multiplex PCR; TCRdb keeps in-frame clones, though not all of them. The sample has 80,000 to 100,000 clones; around 86% are singletons. Remarks on this clone: Its antigen is unknown.

Germline trimming cut 4 bases from V and 0 bases from J; bases unmatched to any gene: 5. Germline values: CDR1 MNHEY, CDR2 SVGAGI. The CDR3 sequence is 16 residues long. The specimen was PBMCs. This TCR came from a female donor in good health and CMV-seropositive. V usage is TRBV6-5 and J usage is TRBJ2-3; TRBD2 aligns across 9 bases. The CDR3 reads CASSLHSGSSTDTQYF. In DNA, the CDR3 is TGTGCCAGCAGTTTACATAGCGGGAGCAGCACAGATACGCAGTATTTT.